This TCR beta chain was sequenced for a study of blood T cell repertoires in COVID-19. Turning to the study itself: From the United States, Italy and Spain came samples of acute and convalescent COVID-19.

There are a few counts of this clone. Clones were read by immunoSEQ multiplex PCR, and TCRdb kept only the in-frame ones, dropping some. This sample yields 180,000 or so clones, of which roughly 88% are seen a single time; 13% belongs to the top ten. Participants' reported clinical history set cohort assignment. This CDR3 contains 13 residues. The germline CDR1 and CDR2 sequences are SGHTA and FQGTGA. Trimming stripped 4 bases from V and 4 bases from J, with 10 bases between. This TCR came from a woman aged 55-70 years who had recovered from COVID-19. The rearrangement uses TRBV7-3 and TRBJ2-5, with D tentatively TRBD2 (5 bases). What was sequenced was PBMCs or T cells enriched from blood (not recorded which). Written as DNA, the CDR3 is TGTGCCAGCAGCTCCATCCGGGGAGAGACCCAGTACTTC. Its translation: CASSSIRGETQYF. Looking up the rest from reference TRBV7-3 and TRBJ2-5 gives the full variable domain: GAGVSQTPSNKVTEKGKYVELRCDPISGHTALYWYRQSLGQGPEFLIYFQGTGAADDSGLPNDRFFAVRPEGSVSTLKIQRTERGDSAVYLCASSSIRGETQYFGPGTRLLVL.